Presented here are 9 T cell receptor beta chains from one specimen sequenced in a study of blood T cell repertoires in COVID-19. The protocol was immunoSEQ multiplex PCR, while the TCRdb copy is restricted to in-frame clones and leaves out a portion. The sample lists about 150,000 clones; 80% to 90% were seen once. The source material was peripheral blood. The source is a man aged 18 to 35 with COVID-19, enrolled during active disease.

This chain links TRBV2 with TRBJ2-5; D possibly corresponds to TRBD2 (6 bases). The CDR3 is 13 residues long. With 8 bases removed from V and 7 bases from J, the gap between germline ends came to 17 bases. Germline-derived CDR1 and CDR2 are SNHLY and FYNNEI. This CDR3 is CASGLGGTRTQYF. The CDR3 DNA reads TGTGCCAGCGGGTTGGGGGGTACGCGGACCCAGTACTTC. Together with reference TRBV2 and TRBJ2-5, the CDR3 gives the full variable domain: EPEVTQTPSHQVTQMGQEVILRCVPISNHLYFYWYRQILGQKVEFLVSFYNNEISEKSEIFDDQFSVERPDGSNFTLKIRSTKLEDSAMYFCASGLGGTRTQYFGPGTRLLVL.

The CDR3 DNA follows: TGCGCCAGCAGCCCACAGGTGGGGGATACGCAGTATTTT. Encoded protein: CASSPQVGDTQYF. The chain uses TRBV4-3 and TRBJ2-3, with D possibly TRBD1 on 5 matching bases. The CDR3 extends over 13 amino acids. V was cut by 4 bases and J by 6 bases, with 11 bases left in between. CDR1 is LGHNA and CDR2 is YSLEER in the germline V gene.

CDR3 residues: CAGGTGVKNQPQHF. The CDR3 DNA follows: TGTGCCGGGGGGACAGGGGTTAAAAATCAGCCCCAGCATTTT. The genes are TRBV28 and TRBJ1-5, with 10 nucleotides matching TRBD1. The V and J ends lost 11 bases and 4 bases, in that order; junction bases with no gene match: 8. The CDR3 runs 14 residues. Germline V gene sequence: CDR1 MDHEN, CDR2 SYDVKM.

This rearrangement joins TRBV18 to TRBJ2-7; 7 positions agree with TRBD1. Per the germline V gene, CDR1 is KGHSH and CDR2 is LQKENI. After removal of 6 bases from V and 10 bases from J, the junction contained 18 bases not matched to a gene. The CDR3 spans 15 residues. CDR3 residues: CASSPSGTEGMGQYF. DNA of the CDR3: TGTGCCAGCTCGCCTTCCGGGACAGAAGGGATGGGCCAGTACTTC.

The DNA of the CDR3 is TGTGCCAGACTAGCCGGGACAGGGCCTATTCCTAACTATGGCTACACCTTC. Its translation is CARLAGTGPIPNYGYTF. The chain employs TRBV27 and TRBJ1-2; 9 bases are shared with TRBD1. This CDR3 is 17 amino acids long. V dropped 9 bases and J dropped 0; count of bases not matched to a gene: 14. CDR1 is MNHEY and CDR2 is SMNVEV in the germline V gene (reference sequence).

The chain has TRBV7-2 and TRBJ1-1; tentatively, D is TRBD1 (5 bases). Germline CDR1 is SGHTA and CDR2 is FQGNSA. The CDR3 length is 16 residues. V was cut by 1 base and J by 1 base, with 13 bases left in between. The chain's CDR3 is CASSLVAGPSNTEAFF. CDR3 sequence (DNA): TGTGCCAGCAGCTTAGTGGCAGGGCCTTCGAACACTGAAGCTTTCTTT. The full variable domain, completed using reference TRBV7-2 and TRBJ1-1, is GAGVSQSPSNKVTEKGKDVELRCDPISGHTALYWYRQSLGQGLEFLIYFQGNSAPDKSGLPSDRFSAERTGGSVSTLTIQRTQQEDSAVYLCASSLVAGPSNTEAFFGQGTRLTVV.

This clone has only a few counts. V and J are TRBV24-1 and TRBJ2-2, with TRBD1 matching over 9 bases. Trimming cost V 7 bases and J 5 bases; bases outside gene matches: 7. The CDR3 covers 15 residues. Germline CDR1 reads KGHDR; CDR2 reads SFDVKD. The CDR3 DNA follows: TGTGCCACCAGGGCAAACAGGGGGCAAACCGGGGAGCTGTTTTTT. Translation: CATRANRGQTGELFF.

This chain uses TRBV28 with TRBJ1-5, with a possible D match to TRBD1 (6 bases). The CDR3 sequence is 12 residues long. Germline V lookup: CDR1 MDHEN, CDR2 SYDVKM. V was clipped by 10 bases and J by 3 bases, with 10 bases between them. CDR3 coding DNA: TGTGCCACAACAGGGCCCAATCAGCCCCAGCATTTT. Its protein product is CATTGPNQPQHF.

The chain has TRBV29-1 and TRBJ2-7, with D perhaps TRBD2 (5 bases). V lost 4 bases to trimming and J lost 6 bases, with 10 bases between them. Germline CDR1 reads SQVTM; CDR2 reads ANQGSEA. The CDR3 totals 11 residues. Here the CDR3 DNA reads TGCAGCGTTGGAGTAGGAGGCGAGCAGTACTTC. This sequence encodes CSVGVGGEQYF.